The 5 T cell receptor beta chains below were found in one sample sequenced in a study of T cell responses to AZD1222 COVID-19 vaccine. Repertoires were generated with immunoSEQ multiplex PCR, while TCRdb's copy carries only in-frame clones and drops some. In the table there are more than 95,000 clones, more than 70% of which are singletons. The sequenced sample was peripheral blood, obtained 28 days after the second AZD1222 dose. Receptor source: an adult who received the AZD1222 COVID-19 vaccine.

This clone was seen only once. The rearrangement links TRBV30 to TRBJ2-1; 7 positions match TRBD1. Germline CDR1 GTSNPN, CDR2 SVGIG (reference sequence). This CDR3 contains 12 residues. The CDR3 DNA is TGTGCGACCGGGACAGAGTACAATGAGCAGTTCTTC. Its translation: CATGTEYNEQFF. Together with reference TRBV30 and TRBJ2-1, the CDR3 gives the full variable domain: SQTIHQWPATLVQPVGSPLSLECTVEGTSNPNLYWYRQAAGRGLQLLFYSVGIGQISSEVPQNLSASRPQDRQFILSSKKLLLSDSGFYLCATGTEYNEQFFGPGTRLTVL.

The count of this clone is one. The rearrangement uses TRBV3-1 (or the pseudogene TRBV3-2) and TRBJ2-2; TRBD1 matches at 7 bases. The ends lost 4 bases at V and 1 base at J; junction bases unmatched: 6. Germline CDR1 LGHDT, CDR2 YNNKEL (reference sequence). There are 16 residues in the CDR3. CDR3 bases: TGTGCCAGCAGCCTAGTTAGGGACAGGAACACCGGGGAGCTGTTTTTT. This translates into CASSLVRDRNTGELFF.

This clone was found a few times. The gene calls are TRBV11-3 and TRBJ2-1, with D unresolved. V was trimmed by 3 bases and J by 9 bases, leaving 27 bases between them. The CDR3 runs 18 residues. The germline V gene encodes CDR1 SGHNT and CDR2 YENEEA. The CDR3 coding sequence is TGTGCCAGCAGCTTTGCGAGTTTTGGGTCTGGGTACAAGGGTGAGCAGTTCTTC. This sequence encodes CASSFASFGSGYKGEQFF.

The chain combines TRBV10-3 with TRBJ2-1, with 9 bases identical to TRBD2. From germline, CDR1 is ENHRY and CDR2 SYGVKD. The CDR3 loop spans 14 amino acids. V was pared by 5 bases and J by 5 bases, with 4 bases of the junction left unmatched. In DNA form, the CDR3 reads TGTGCCATCAGTCCGGGACTAGCTGACAATGAGCAGTTCTTC. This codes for CAISPGLADNEQFF.

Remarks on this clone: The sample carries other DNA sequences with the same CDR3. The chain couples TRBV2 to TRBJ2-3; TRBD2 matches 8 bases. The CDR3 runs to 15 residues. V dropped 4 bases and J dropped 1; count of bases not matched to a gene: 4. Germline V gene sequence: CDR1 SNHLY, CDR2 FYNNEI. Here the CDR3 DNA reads TGTGCCAGCAGTGGTCGGGGGGGTGGCACAGATACGCAGTATTTT. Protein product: CASSGRGGGTDTQYF.